The sequence of this T cell receptor beta chain was determined in a study of regulatory T cells in long-lasting Graves disease. Background on the study: Antithyroid drug exposure in newly diagnosed Graves' patients had lasted under 3 months.

Only one count was recorded for this clonotype. This may arise from a read error, as a much more abundant clone is one base away. Stated time point: newly diagnosed GD, antithyroid drugs for less than 3 months. From RNA extracted from PBMCs, the TCR library was made. Into tubes containing EDTA, roughly 10 milliliters of peripheral blood were drawn. Germline-derived CDR1 and CDR2 are MNHNS and SASEGT. The CDR3 consists of 13 residues. For TCR beta, libraries came from iRepertoire HTBI primers and Arm-PCR of CDR3 regions. TCRdb reprocessed the multiplex PCR reads via MiXCR and lists one record per CDR3 protein. The sample shows approximately 460,000 distinct CDR3 sequences, approximately 16% of them seen only once. A further study also used this sample, focusing on T cells in Graves' hyperthyroidism and ophthalmopathy. As that report states: HTBI primers drove first-round RT-PCR of the TCR CDR3. From stable hyperthyroidism, ophthalmopathy was separated by a 13 V-J model.

The chain combines TRBV6-1 with TRBJ2-7; TRBD1 or TRBD2 may be the D gene (5 bases each). This sequence was found in a woman younger than 45 with Graves disease. Sequenced material: peripheral blood mononuclear cells (PBMCs), taken at new diagnosis, from a patient treated with antithyroid drugs. The CDR3 DNA follows: TGTGCCAGCAGGAAAACGGGACGATACGAGCGGTACTTC. Protein sequence: CASRKTGRYERYF.